These T cell receptor beta chains were read from a single sample in a study of T cells after yellow fever vaccination. Using its own MiXCR run on the 5' RACE reads, TCRdb lists one record per CDR3 protein. The top ten clones hold around 17% of a sample with about 320,000 distinct CDR3 sequences, around 6.8% of them seen once. The sequenced sample was PBMCs, obtained about 41 days after the first yellow fever vaccination. These receptors were taken from a man between 18 and 29 years old who received the YFV17D yellow fever vaccine. CDR3s include the opening cysteine and the closing phenylalanine or tryptophan. Fields, in order: J gene, V gene, CDR3 protein.

J gene: TRBJ1-2; V gene: TRBV4-3; CDR3 protein: CASSQEYVRSYGYTF
J gene: TRBJ2-2; V gene: TRBV9; CDR3 protein: CASSVARGELNTGELFF
J gene: TRBJ2-3; V gene: TRBV6-5; CDR3 protein: CASSYSWTRTDTQYF
J gene: TRBJ2-2; V gene: TRBV7-6; CDR3 protein: CASSLRVGRQRSDGELFF
J gene: TRBJ2-5; V gene: TRBV12-3/TRBV12-4; CDR3 protein: CASGRDRGQETQYF
J gene: TRBJ2-1; V gene: TRBV30; CDR3 protein: CAWSISGGAREFF
J gene: TRBJ2-6; V gene: TRBV20-1; CDR3 protein: CSADSSGANVLTF
J gene: TRBJ2-1; V gene: TRBV25-1; CDR3 protein: CASTKKVGASGGGEQFF
J gene: TRBJ2-1; V gene: TRBV3-1; CDR3 protein: CASSQDTTGGEQFF
J gene: TRBJ2-1; V gene: TRBV20-1; CDR3 protein: CSARQRVAGGRYNEQFF
J gene: TRBJ1-4; V gene: TRBV20-1; CDR3 protein: CSATEWPTNEKLFF
J gene: TRBJ2-1; V gene: TRBV12-3/TRBV12-4; CDR3 protein: CASSGRGQRRMGNEQFF
J gene: TRBJ2-1; V gene: TRBV12-3/TRBV12-4; CDR3 protein: CASQDRGSGEQFF
J gene: TRBJ1-2; V gene: TRBV12-3/TRBV12-4; CDR3 protein: CASRRTGEAYGYTF
J gene: TRBJ1-1; V gene: TRBV5-4; CDR3 protein: CASSVSQGRYTEAFF
J gene: TRBJ1-4; V gene: TRBV14; CDR3 protein: CASSHGDGGSNEKLFF
J gene: TRBJ1-3; V gene: TRBV11-2; CDR3 protein: CASSLDLLGNGNTIYF
J gene: TRBJ1-2; V gene: TRBV20-1; CDR3 protein: CSARDRTGTNYGYTF
J gene: TRBJ2-3; V gene: TRBV10-1; CDR3 protein: CASSAQGADTQYF
J gene: TRBJ2-3; V gene: TRBV3-1; CDR3 protein: CASSQEGAPGDTQYF
J gene: TRBJ2-3; V gene: TRBV20-1; CDR3 protein: CSAREVYTDTQYF
J gene: TRBJ1-5; V gene: TRBV27; CDR3 protein: CASSLKGRDQPQHF
J gene: TRBJ1-6; V gene: TRBV3-1; CDR3 protein: CASSPLSTNSPLHF
J gene: TRBJ2-3; V gene: TRBV5-6; CDR3 protein: CASSLTLDVTDTQYF
J gene: TRBJ2-1; V gene: TRBV7-2; CDR3 protein: CASSLGGGLANEQFF
J gene: TRBJ2-2; V gene: TRBV7-2; CDR3 protein: CAWTRENTGELFF
J gene: TRBJ1-2; V gene: TRBV3-1; CDR3 protein: CASSQGLTSNYGYTF
J gene: TRBJ1-2; V gene: TRBV4-2; CDR3 protein: CASSSRLAGGGPLPGYTF
J gene: TRBJ1-2; V gene: TRBV10-3; CDR3 protein: CAISRTGARYTF
J gene: TRBJ2-2; V gene: TRBV20-1; CDR3 protein: CSARWGIGNTGELFF
J gene: TRBJ2-7; V gene: TRBV7-9; CDR3 protein: CASVSGGEDEQYF
J gene: TRBJ1-2; V gene: TRBV30; CDR3 protein: CAWSVNRGYGYTF
J gene: TRBJ2-1; V gene: TRBV20-1; CDR3 protein: CSPLGGTSGGHNEQFF
J gene: TRBJ2-3; V gene: TRBV20-1; CDR3 protein: CSAPIGTSGATSTDTQYF
J gene: TRBJ1-6; V gene: TRBV2; CDR3 protein: CASQGFGGSPLHF
J gene: TRBJ1-5; V gene: TRBV5-6; CDR3 protein: CASSLGGRQPQHF
J gene: TRBJ2-7; V gene: TRBV28; CDR3 protein: CASSLEGADSYEQYF
J gene: TRBJ2-3; V gene: TRBV11-1; CDR3 protein: CASSLNRVRLYTDTQYF
J gene: TRBJ2-1; V gene: TRBV6-1; CDR3 protein: CASSRHPVRSSYNEQFF
J gene: TRBJ2-7; V gene: TRBV7-9; CDR3 protein: CASSAGQGIDEQYF
J gene: TRBJ2-3; V gene: TRBV11-1; CDR3 protein: CASSGLADGPPTQYF
J gene: TRBJ2-1; V gene: TRBV5-1; CDR3 protein: CASSSGRGTSEQFF
J gene: TRBJ1-1; V gene: TRBV6-2/TRBV6-3; CDR3 protein: CARLTGNTEAFF
J gene: TRBJ1-1; V gene: TRBV4-3; CDR3 protein: CASSQGLGGNTEAFF